The 18 T cell receptor beta chains listed next were all sequenced from one sample in a study of blood T cell repertoires in COVID-19. Measured with immunoSEQ multiplex PCR; TCRdb has only the in-frame clones, and not every one. This table holds around 320,000 clones, roughly 89% found once. Sequenced sample: PBMCs or T cells enriched from blood (not recorded which). The receptors originated from a woman between 50 and 59 years old who had been exposed to COVID-19.

The gene calls are TRBV3-1 (or the pseudogene TRBV3-2) and TRBJ2-1; TRBD2 is a possible D gene (6 bases). The V end was cut by 1 base, the J end by 12 bases, with 7 bases between. Per the germline V gene, CDR1 is LGHDT and CDR2 is YNNKEL (reference sequence). The CDR3 consists of 11 residues. This chain's CDR3 is CASSQARGQFF. The CDR3, as DNA: TGTGCCAGCAGCCAAGCGCGGGGGCAGTTCTTC.

The chain joins TRBV6-5 to TRBJ1-3; D not resolved. V was trimmed by 5 bases and J by 3 bases, leaving 11 bases between them. CDR1 and CDR2 from the germline V gene are MNHEY and SVGAGI. The CDR3 extends over 14 amino acids. The chain's CDR3 is CASSRSTGGNTIYF. CDR3 in DNA: TGTGCCAGCAGTCGGTCCACCGGTGGAAACACCATATATTTT.

The chain combines TRBV9 with TRBJ2-1, with 7 bases aligning to TRBD2. Trimming cost V 2 bases and J 5 bases; bases outside gene matches: 4. Germline V gives CDR1 SGDLS, CDR2 YYNGEE. CDR3 size: 14 residues. The CDR3 spells CASSVGGGNNEQFF. The CDR3 DNA sequence: TGTGCCAGCAGCGTTGGCGGGGGAAACAATGAGCAGTTCTTC.

The rearrangement joins TRBV5-5 to TRBJ1-5; TRBD1 matches 8 bases. CDR1 SGHKS and CDR2 YYEKEE come from the germline V gene (reference sequence). Losses at the gene ends were 1 base for V and 6 bases for J; bases not matched to a gene: 3. This CDR3 comprises 14 residues. CDR3 loop: CASSLYGTGQPQHF. The CDR3 nucleotides read TGTGCCAGCAGCTTGTACGGGACAGGTCAGCCCCAGCATTTT.

This sequence joins TRBV5-4 and TRBJ1-1; possibly TRBD1 for D (5 bases). V lost 2 bases to trimming and J lost 4 bases, with 9 bases between them. Germline values: CDR1 SGHNT, CDR2 YYREEE (reference sequence). The CDR3 loop spans 13 amino acids. The chain's CDR3 is CASSFGRVTEAFF. The CDR3 DNA reads as TGTGCCAGCAGCTTTGGCAGGGTCACTGAAGCTTTCTTT.

In its sample, this clone was seen once. The chain combines TRBV27 with TRBJ1-2; D may be TRBD1 (6 bases). The V end was cut by 4 bases, the J end by 2 bases, with 26 bases between. From germline, CDR1 is MNHEY and CDR2 SMNVEV (reference sequence). The length of the CDR3 is 19 residues. The CDR3 DNA reads TGTGCCAGCAGTTCTCGTTTCGTACAGGGAAGGATAGGCAACTATGGCTACACCTTC. Protein: CASSSRFVQGRIGNYGYTF.

The rearrangement links TRBV7-2 to TRBJ2-3; 11 bases align to TRBD2. The CDR3 consists of 19 residues. CDR1 and CDR2 (germline): SGHTA, FQGNSA. V lost 4 bases, J lost 6 bases, and 18 bases stayed unmatched. CDR3 DNA: TGTGCCAGCAGCTCGAGGGTAGCGGGGGGGCCTTACCTGGCGGATACGCAGTATTTT. Protein: CASSSRVAGGPYLADTQYF.

This chain links TRBV7-9 with TRBJ1-2; no reliable D call. Per germline, CDR1 SEHNR and CDR2 FQNEAQ (reference sequence). This CDR3 has 14 residues. Between the trimmed V and J ends, which lost 8 bases and 0 bases, there was a span of 13 bases. The CDR3 region is CASLSEASNYGYTF. The CDR3 DNA reads TGTGCCAGCCTTTCCGAGGCCTCTAACTATGGCTACACCTTC.

The chain is built from TRBV2 and TRBJ2-3; 7 bases agree with TRBD2. CDR3 length: 15 amino acids. The V segment lost 3 bases and the J segment 0 bases; nucleotides outside the gene matches: 3. The V gene's germline CDR1 is SNHLY and CDR2 FYNNEI. This CDR3 is CASSDPAGSTDTQYF. The CDR3 DNA follows: TGTGCCAGCAGTGATCCAGCGGGGAGCACAGATACGCAGTATTTT.

V and J are TRBV28 and TRBJ2-1, with TRBD1 identical over 8 bases. Germline trimming cut 5 bases from V and 0 bases from J; bases unmatched to any gene: 9. The CDR3 covers 17 residues. Germline loops: CDR1 MDHEN, CDR2 SYDVKM. Written as DNA, the CDR3 is TGTGCCAGCAGTCCCAAAGGACAGGGAGGCTCCTACAATGAGCAGTTCTTC. This codes for CASSPKGQGGSYNEQFF. The variable domain in full, completed from reference TRBV28 and TRBJ2-1, reads DVKVTQSSRYLVKRTGEKVFLECVQDMDHENMFWYRQDPGLGLRLIYFSYDVKMKEKGDIPEGYSVSREKKERFSLILESASTNQTSMYLCASSPKGQGGSYNEQFFGPGTRLTVL.

This clone has ten or more counts. The J gene is TRBJ1-6, the V gene TRBV7-9; D may be TRBD1 (5 bases). CDR3 length: 17 residues. Germline CDR1 is SEHNR and CDR2 is FQNEAQ (reference sequence). The V gene lost 5 bases and the J gene lost 9 bases, with 23 bases spanning the gap. The CDR3 bases are TGTGCCAGCAGCCCTGGAAGGGGCATCGAGCAGGGTTCACCCCTCCACTTT. Translating it yields CASSPGRGIEQGSPLHF.

The V gene is TRBV2, the J gene TRBJ2-3; 8 bases line up with TRBD1. The germline V gene encodes CDR1 SNHLY and CDR2 FYNNEI. J was trimmed by 7 bases and V by 7 bases; bases with no gene match: 7. This CDR3 region has 13 residues. The CDR3: CASIIDRGNTQYF. The CDR3 region has the DNA TGTGCCAGCATCATCGACAGGGGTAATACGCAGTATTTT.

The chain has TRBV4-2 and TRBJ2-6; D uncertain. V dropped 2 bases and J dropped 0 bases, with 8 bases sitting between them. Germline CDR1 and CDR2: LGHNA and YNFKEQ. CDR3 length equals 16 residues. The CDR3 nucleotides read TGTGCCAGCAGCCAATTATATTCCTCTGGGGCCAACGTCCTGACTTTC. Amino acid sequence: CASSQLYSSGANVLTF.

V gene TRBV29-1 combines with J gene TRBJ2-1, with 8 bases identical to TRBD2. The CDR3 spans 16 residues. Germline CDR1 reads SQVTM; CDR2 reads ANQGSEA. Trimming took 0 bases from V and 4 from J; bases not matched to a gene: 8. CDR3 DNA sequence: TGCAGCGTTGAAGATCTTCGCGGGGGGTTATACAATGAGCAGTTCTTC. Residues: CSVEDLRGGLYNEQFF.

This chain joins TRBV28 and TRBJ2-7; 7 nucleotides match TRBD1. V lost 5 bases, J lost 7 bases, and 8 bases stayed unmatched. The germline V gene has CDR1 MDHEN and CDR2 SYDVKM. CDR3 length equals 13 residues. The chain's CDR3 is CASSINRGREQYF. The CDR3 region has the DNA TGTGCCAGCAGTATCAACAGGGGTCGGGAGCAGTACTTC.

The V and J genes are TRBV28 and TRBJ2-1, with D possibly TRBD1 on 5 matching bases. With 3 bases removed from V and 6 bases from J, the gap between germline ends came to 15 bases. The germline V gene encodes CDR1 MDHEN and CDR2 SYDVKM. The CDR3 is made up of 15 amino acids. Here the CDR3 reads CASSLVGPRSNEQFF. The CDR3 coding sequence is TGTGCCAGCAGTTTGGTGGGGCCCCGGAGCAATGAGCAGTTCTTC.

The chain carries TRBV29-1 and TRBJ1-6; TRBD1 agrees at 8 bases. Per the germline V gene, CDR1 is SQVTM and CDR2 is ANQGSEA. V gave up 4 bases and J gave up 7 bases; unmatched junction bases: 12. The CDR3 has 16 amino acids. The DNA of the CDR3 is TGCAGCGTTGCCCTACCCGGGACAGGAGACAATTCACCCCTCCACTTT. This encodes CSVALPGTGDNSPLHF.

V and J are TRBV5-4 and TRBJ2-3, with TRBD1 matching over 10 bases. The CDR3 totals 20 residues. CDR1 is SGHNT, CDR2 YYREEE, per germline (reference sequence). Trimming took 4 bases from V and 3 from J; bases not matched to a gene: 20. The CDR3 reads CASSQTGGGSGGVGTDTQYF. CDR3 in DNA: TGTGCCAGCAGCCAGACAGGGGGCGGGAGCGGGGGTGTTGGGACAGATACGCAGTATTTT. The variable domain in full, with the rest retrieved from reference TRBV5-4 and TRBJ2-3, is ETGVTQSPTHLIKTRGQQVTLRCSSQSGHNTVSWYQQALGQGPQFIFQYYREEENGRGNFPPRFSGLQFPNYSSELNVNALELDDSALYLCASSQTGGGSGGVGTDTQYFGPGTRLTVL.